This is a list of T cell receptor beta chains from one sample in a study of T-cell reconstitution after alpha-beta-depleted transplantation in children. TCRdb redid the calling of the PCR reads with MiXCR, one entry per CDR3 protein. The table has about 980,000 distinct CDR3 sequences, about 31% seen once; the top ten hold 28%. Sequences were derived from PBMCs, mostly from graft donor cells, sampled 360 days after TCRalphabeta/CD19-depleted stem cell transplant. The receptors derive from a boy in the first two years of life who had a stem cell transplant for SCID, so the T cells may come from the graft donor. Both conserved end residues are part of each CDR3. A D gene is named only where the DNA matches it firmly. Clone size appears in some rows only: once, few, many, or a class for an expanded clone.

abundance: NA
d_gene: NA
j_gene: TRBJ2-7
v_gene: TRBV28
CDR3nt: TGTGCCAGCAGGGCGTTGTCGGAGTTCGCCTACGAGCAGTACTTC
CDR3aa: CASRALSEFAYEQYF

abundance: NA
d_gene: NA
j_gene: TRBJ2-1
v_gene: TRBV7-3
CDR3nt: TGTGCCAGCAGCTTAGGGTGGGTCGCAGGCGATGAGCAGTTCTTC
CDR3aa: CASSLGWVAGDEQFF

abundance: few
d_gene: NA
j_gene: TRBJ2-1
v_gene: TRBV24-1
CDR3nt: TGTGCCACCAGTGACACCCCCGGCGGGGCGCGGATCTTC
CDR3aa: CATSDTPGGARIF

abundance: NA
d_gene: TRBD2
j_gene: TRBJ2-7
v_gene: TRBV4-2
CDR3nt: TGTGCCAGCAGCCAAGAAGCGGGGGCCCCCTACGAGCAGTACTTC
CDR3aa: CASSQEAGAPYEQYF

abundance: once
d_gene: NA
j_gene: TRBJ2-1
v_gene: TRBV20-1
CDR3nt: TGCAGTGCTAGACTACTCCTGGGGCCGTTCTTC
CDR3aa: CSARLLLGPFF

abundance: few
d_gene: NA
j_gene: TRBJ2-1
v_gene: TRBV7-9
CDR3nt: TGTGCCAGCAGCCCGACCCAGGATGAGCAGTTCTTC
CDR3aa: CASSPTQDEQFF

abundance: NA
d_gene: NA
j_gene: TRBJ1-5
v_gene: TRBV20-1
CDR3nt: TGCAGTGCTATACAGGGTGAGGGGCAGCCCCAGCATTTT
CDR3aa: CSAIQGEGQPQHF

abundance: NA
d_gene: TRBD2
j_gene: TRBJ2-3
v_gene: TRBV27
CDR3nt: TGTGCCAGCAGTCCTTTGGGACTAGCGTCAGATACGCAGTATTTT
CDR3aa: CASSPLGLASDTQYF

abundance: NA
d_gene: TRBD1
j_gene: TRBJ1-4
v_gene: TRBV2
CDR3nt: TGTGCCAGCCACTTTACAGGGGGAGGTGAAAAACTGTTTTTT
CDR3aa: CASHFTGGGEKLFF

abundance: NA
d_gene: NA
j_gene: TRBJ2-3
v_gene: TRBV20-1
CDR3nt: TGCAGTGCCCAAAGGACAGTGGCTGATACGCAGTATTTT
CDR3aa: CSAQRTVADTQYF

abundance: NA
d_gene: TRBD1
j_gene: TRBJ1-1
v_gene: TRBV5-5
CDR3nt: TGTGCCAGCAGCTGGGTCGACCTTTCAATCCGGGACAGCGAAGCTTTCTTT
CDR3aa: CASSWVDLSIRDSEAFF

abundance: NA
d_gene: NA
j_gene: TRBJ1-5
v_gene: TRBV20-1
CDR3nt: TGCAGTGCTAGAGATTGGGCAGGGAGTCAGCCCCAGCATTTT
CDR3aa: CSARDWAGSQPQHF

abundance: NA
d_gene: NA
j_gene: TRBJ2-3
v_gene: TRBV15
CDR3nt: TGTGCCACCAGCAGAGGGCAGGGGGGGGGTACAGATACGCAGTATTTT
CDR3aa: CATSRGQGGGTDTQYF

abundance: few
d_gene: TRBD1
j_gene: TRBJ2-6
v_gene: TRBV12-3/TRBV12-4
CDR3nt: TGTGCCAGCAGTCCACAGGGGTCCCTTAGCTCTGGGGCCAACGTCCTGACTTTC
CDR3aa: CASSPQGSLSSGANVLTF

abundance: few
d_gene: TRBD2
j_gene: TRBJ2-2
v_gene: TRBV5-8
CDR3nt: TGTGCCAGCACCCGGAGGAGACTAGCGGGCGAGACCGGGGAGCTGTTTTTT
CDR3aa: CASTRRRLAGETGELFF

abundance: few
d_gene: NA
j_gene: TRBJ1-1
v_gene: TRBV5-1
CDR3nt: TGCGCCACCAGGAAGCAGCTTGAGGTAAACACTGAAGCTTTCTTT
CDR3aa: CATRKQLEVNTEAFF

abundance: few
d_gene: NA
j_gene: TRBJ1-2
v_gene: TRBV28
CDR3nt: TGTGCCAGCAGTCAGTCTTGGGGCTACACCTTC
CDR3aa: CASSQSWGYTF

abundance: NA
d_gene: TRBD2
j_gene: TRBJ2-1
v_gene: TRBV2
CDR3nt: TGTGCCAGCAATCGACGAGGCGGGGGGACGAATGAGCAGTTCTTC
CDR3aa: CASNRRGGGTNEQFF

abundance: NA
d_gene: TRBD1
j_gene: TRBJ2-5
v_gene: TRBV4-2
CDR3nt: TGTGCCAGCAGCCCTTGGACAGGGGCCTACCAAGAGACCCAGTACTTC
CDR3aa: CASSPWTGAYQETQYF

abundance: NA
d_gene: NA
j_gene: TRBJ2-2
v_gene: TRBV7-8
CDR3nt: TGTGCCAGCAGCTTAGCGTATACCAATACGTCCGGGGAGCTGTTTTTT
CDR3aa: CASSLAYTNTSGELFF

abundance: NA
d_gene: NA
j_gene: TRBJ1-4
v_gene: TRBV12-3/TRBV12-4
CDR3nt: TGTGCCAGCAGTGCCCCGACAGAAACAACTAATGAAAAACTGTTTTTT
CDR3aa: CASSAPTETTNEKLFF

abundance: few
d_gene: NA
j_gene: TRBJ1-6
v_gene: TRBV28
CDR3nt: TGTGCCAGCAGGACCATAAGTACCTATAATTCACCCCTCCACTTT
CDR3aa: CASRTISTYNSPLHF

abundance: NA
d_gene: TRBD2
j_gene: TRBJ2-7
v_gene: TRBV7-9
CDR3nt: TGTGCCAGCAGCCCCTTGGGGAGGGAAAACTACGAGCAGTACTTC
CDR3aa: CASSPLGRENYEQYF

abundance: NA
d_gene: NA
j_gene: TRBJ2-7
v_gene: TRBV6-2/TRBV6-3
CDR3nt: TGTGCCAGCAGCCAGACCTTTGGCCACGAGCAGTACTTC
CDR3aa: CASSQTFGHEQYF

abundance: NA
d_gene: TRBD2
j_gene: TRBJ2-1
v_gene: TRBV6-5
CDR3nt: TGTGCCAGCAGTTCCAAAGCGGGGGGCCCTTCAAGGGAGCAGTTCTTC
CDR3aa: CASSSKAGGPSREQFF

abundance: NA
d_gene: TRBD2
j_gene: TRBJ2-1
v_gene: TRBV5-1
CDR3nt: TGCGCCAGCAGCAACACTAGCGAGACCCACAATGAGCAGTTCTTC
CDR3aa: CASSNTSETHNEQFF

abundance: NA
d_gene: NA
j_gene: TRBJ1-3
v_gene: TRBV11-2
CDR3nt: TGTGCCAGCACCGAGACGGCCTCTGGAAACACCATATATTTT
CDR3aa: CASTETASGNTIYF

abundance: many
d_gene: NA
j_gene: TRBJ2-3
v_gene: TRBV14
CDR3nt: TGTGCCAGCAGCCAAGAGGGCACGGATACGCAGTATTTT
CDR3aa: CASSQEGTDTQYF

abundance: many
d_gene: TRBD1
j_gene: TRBJ2-5
v_gene: TRBV10-3
CDR3nt: TGTGCCATCAGTGACCTTGACAGGGGACAGCGAGAGACCCAGTACTTC
CDR3aa: CAISDLDRGQRETQYF

abundance: few
d_gene: NA
j_gene: TRBJ2-7
v_gene: TRBV20-1
CDR3nt: TGCAGTGCTAGAGTTCTAGGGCAGGCCACCTACGAGCAGTACTTC
CDR3aa: CSARVLGQATYEQYF

abundance: NA
d_gene: NA
j_gene: TRBJ1-1
v_gene: TRBV5-1
CDR3nt: TGCGCCAGCAGTTCCTCCCGGGTTGGGAGTACTGAAGCTTTCTTT
CDR3aa: CASSSSRVGSTEAFF

abundance: NA
d_gene: NA
j_gene: TRBJ2-7
v_gene: TRBV6-2/TRBV6-3
CDR3nt: TGTGCCAGCAGTCAGTCAGGGCGGGAGCAGTACTTC
CDR3aa: CASSQSGREQYF

abundance: many
d_gene: NA
j_gene: TRBJ2-3
v_gene: TRBV4-1
CDR3nt: TGCGCCAGCAGCCAAGAGAGGGAAGTCACAGATACGCAGTATTTT
CDR3aa: CASSQEREVTDTQYF

abundance: NA
d_gene: NA
j_gene: TRBJ2-1
v_gene: TRBV20-1
CDR3nt: TGCAGTGTGGGAACTAGTCTCGAGCAGTTCTTC
CDR3aa: CSVGTSLEQFF

abundance: NA
d_gene: NA
j_gene: TRBJ2-5
v_gene: TRBV18
CDR3nt: TGTGCCAGCTCACCGGGTTCCGGGGAATCCCCAGAGACCCAGTACTTC
CDR3aa: CASSPGSGESPETQYF

abundance: few
d_gene: TRBD2
j_gene: TRBJ2-3
v_gene: TRBV28
CDR3nt: TGTGCCAGCAGCGCACTAGCGGGGGCAGGGTGGGCAGATACGCAGTATTTT
CDR3aa: CASSALAGAGWADTQYF

abundance: few
d_gene: NA
j_gene: TRBJ1-1
v_gene: TRBV29-1
CDR3nt: TGCAGCGTTGATGCGACGAACACTGAAGCTTTCTTT
CDR3aa: CSVDATNTEAFF

abundance: many
d_gene: NA
j_gene: TRBJ2-1
v_gene: TRBV7-2
CDR3nt: TGTGCCAGCAGCTTACAGGGGGGCTCCTACAATGAGCAGTTCTTC
CDR3aa: CASSLQGGSYNEQFF

abundance: many
d_gene: TRBD1
j_gene: TRBJ2-2
v_gene: TRBV29-1
CDR3nt: TGCAGCGTTCACGGGGACAGGAACACCGGGGAGCTGTTTTTT
CDR3aa: CSVHGDRNTGELFF

abundance: few
d_gene: TRBD2
j_gene: TRBJ2-1
v_gene: TRBV5-1
CDR3nt: TGCGCCAGCATACTAGCACGGGGGGGCCCCAATGAGCAGTTCTTC
CDR3aa: CASILARGGPNEQFF